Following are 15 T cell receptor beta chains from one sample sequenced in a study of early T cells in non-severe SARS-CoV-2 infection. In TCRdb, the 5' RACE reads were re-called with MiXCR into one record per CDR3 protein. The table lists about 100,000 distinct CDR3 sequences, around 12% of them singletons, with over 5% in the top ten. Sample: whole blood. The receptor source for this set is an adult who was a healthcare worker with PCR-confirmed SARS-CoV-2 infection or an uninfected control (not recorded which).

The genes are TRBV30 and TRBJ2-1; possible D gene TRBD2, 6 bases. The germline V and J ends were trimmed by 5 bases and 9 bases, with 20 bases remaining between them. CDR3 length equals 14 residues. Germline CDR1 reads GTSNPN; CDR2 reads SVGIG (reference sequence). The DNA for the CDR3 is TGTGCCTGGGCTTGGGCTAGCGCTCCTCGTGAGCAGTTCTTC. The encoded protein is CAWAWASAPREQFF.

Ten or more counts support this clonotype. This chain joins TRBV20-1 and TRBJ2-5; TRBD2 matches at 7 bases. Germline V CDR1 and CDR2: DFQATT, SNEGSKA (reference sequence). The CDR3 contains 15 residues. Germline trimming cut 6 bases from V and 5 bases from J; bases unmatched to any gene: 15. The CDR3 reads CSARKPGLNSETQYF. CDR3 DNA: TGCAGTGCAAGAAAACCGGGACTAAATTCCGAGACCCAGTACTTC.

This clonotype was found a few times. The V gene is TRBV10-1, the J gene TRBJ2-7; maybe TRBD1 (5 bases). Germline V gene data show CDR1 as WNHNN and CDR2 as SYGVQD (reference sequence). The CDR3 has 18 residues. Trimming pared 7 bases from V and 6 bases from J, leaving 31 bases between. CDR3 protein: CASISDKDRAFTLSEQYF. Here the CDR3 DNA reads TGCGCCAGCATTTCGGACAAAGACCGGGCCTTCACCCTTTCCGAGCAGTACTTC.

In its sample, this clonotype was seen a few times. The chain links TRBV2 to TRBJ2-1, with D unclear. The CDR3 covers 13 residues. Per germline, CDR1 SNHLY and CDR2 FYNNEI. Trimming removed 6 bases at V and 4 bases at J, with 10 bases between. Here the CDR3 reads CASRETDYNEQFF. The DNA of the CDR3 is TGTGCCAGCAGGGAGACGGATTACAATGAGCAGTTCTTC.

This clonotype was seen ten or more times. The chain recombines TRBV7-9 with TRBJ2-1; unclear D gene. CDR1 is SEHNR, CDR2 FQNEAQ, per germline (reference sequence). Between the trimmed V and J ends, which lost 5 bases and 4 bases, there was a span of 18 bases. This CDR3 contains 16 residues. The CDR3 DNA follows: TGTGCCAGCAGCCGAAAGACCCGCCCTGGGTACAATGAGCAGTTCTTC. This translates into CASSRKTRPGYNEQFF.

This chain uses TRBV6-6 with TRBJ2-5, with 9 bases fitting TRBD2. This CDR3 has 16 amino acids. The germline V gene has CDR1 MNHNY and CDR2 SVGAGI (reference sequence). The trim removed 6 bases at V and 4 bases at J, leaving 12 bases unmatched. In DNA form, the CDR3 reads TGTGCCAGCAGCTTAAGTCTGGTACTAGCGGGAGAGACCCAGTACTTC. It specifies CASSLSLVLAGETQYF.

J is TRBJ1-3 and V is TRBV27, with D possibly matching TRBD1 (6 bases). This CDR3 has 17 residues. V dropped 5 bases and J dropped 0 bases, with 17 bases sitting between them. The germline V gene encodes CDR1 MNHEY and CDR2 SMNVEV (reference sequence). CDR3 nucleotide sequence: TGTGCCAGCAGTCCTCGGACAGTGCCAGACTCTGGAAACACCATATATTTT. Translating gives CASSPRTVPDSGNTIYF.

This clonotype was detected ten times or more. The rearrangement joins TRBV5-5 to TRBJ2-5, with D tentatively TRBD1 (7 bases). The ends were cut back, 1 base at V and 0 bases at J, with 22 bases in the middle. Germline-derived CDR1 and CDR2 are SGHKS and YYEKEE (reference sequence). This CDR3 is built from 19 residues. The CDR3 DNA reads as TGTGCCAGCAGCTTGTTGATGAGGGAAGCAGGGGGGTACCAAGAGACCCAGTACTTC. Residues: CASSLLMREAGGYQETQYF.

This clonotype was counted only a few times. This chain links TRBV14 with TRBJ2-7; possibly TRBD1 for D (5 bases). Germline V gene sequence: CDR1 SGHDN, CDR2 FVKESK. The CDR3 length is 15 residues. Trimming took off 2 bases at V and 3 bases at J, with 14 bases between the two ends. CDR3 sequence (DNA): TGTGCCAGCAGCCAATTTGGGGCAGGACGCTACGAGCAGTACTTC. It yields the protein CASSQFGAGRYEQYF.

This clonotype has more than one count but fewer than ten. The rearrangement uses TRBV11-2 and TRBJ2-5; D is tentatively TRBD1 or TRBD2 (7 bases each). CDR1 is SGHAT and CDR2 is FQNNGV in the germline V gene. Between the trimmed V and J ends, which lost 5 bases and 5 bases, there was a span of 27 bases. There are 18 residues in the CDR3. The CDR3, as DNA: TGTGCCAGCAGCCCTGAGAGGGGGCTTTTGCGGGAGCTCGAGACCCAGTACTTC. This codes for CASSPERGLLRELETQYF.

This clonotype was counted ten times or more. CDR3 DNA: TGCGCCAGCAGCCCCAGTGGGGCCACATCAGAGGTCGAGCAGTACTTC. Translating it yields CASSPSGATSEVEQYF. This chain connects TRBV4-3 to TRBJ2-7, with D perhaps matching TRBD1 (5 bases). The CDR3 is 16 amino acids. Trimming pared 4 bases from V and 6 bases from J, leaving 22 bases between. In germline, CDR1 is LGHNA, CDR2 YSLEER.

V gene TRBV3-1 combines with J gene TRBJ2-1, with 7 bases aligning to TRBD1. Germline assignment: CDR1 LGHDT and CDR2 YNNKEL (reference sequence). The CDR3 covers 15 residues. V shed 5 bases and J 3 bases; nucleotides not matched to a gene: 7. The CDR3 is CASSFKWDSYNEQFF. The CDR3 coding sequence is TGTGCCAGCAGCTTCAAGTGGGACAGCTACAATGAGCAGTTCTTC.

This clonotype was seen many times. In DNA form, the CDR3 reads TGTGCCAGCAGCCACAGGACCCGTGACACCGGGGAGCTGTTTTTT. This codes for CASSHRTRDTGELFF. The chain joins TRBV14 to TRBJ2-2; D not certain. The CDR3 contains 15 residues. Trimming left V 3 bases short and J 3 bases short, with 11 bases between. Germline CDR1 is SGHDN and CDR2 is FVKESK.

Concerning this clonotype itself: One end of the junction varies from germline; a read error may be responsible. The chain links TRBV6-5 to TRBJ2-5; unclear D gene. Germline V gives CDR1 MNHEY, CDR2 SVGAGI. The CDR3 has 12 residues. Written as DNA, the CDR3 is TGTGTCAGCAGTTGCGTTCAAGAGACCCAGTACTTC. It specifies CVSSCVQETQYF.

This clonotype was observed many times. CDR3 bases: TGCAGTGCCCCACGAGACAGGCCACCCTACAATGAGCAGTTCTTC. Protein product: CSAPRDRPPYNEQFF. The rearrangement uses TRBV20-1 and TRBJ2-1; a possible D gene is TRBD1 (6 bases). The germline V gene has CDR1 DFQATT and CDR2 SNEGSKA (reference sequence). Trimming cost V 6 bases and J 2 bases, with 17 bases left between them. CDR3 length: 15 residues.